The 17 T cell receptor beta chains below all came from one sample that was sequenced in a study of blood T cell repertoires in COVID-19. Measured with immunoSEQ multiplex PCR; TCRdb has only the in-frame clones, and not every one. The sample carries 150,000 to 200,000 clones, 85% to 90% recorded once. The sequenced sample was peripheral blood. These TCRs come from a woman in her 70s with COVID-19, enrolled during active disease.

This clone came up once. This sequence joins TRBV6-5 and TRBJ2-1; 8 bases line up with TRBD2. The V segment lost 4 bases and the J segment 2 bases; nucleotides outside the gene matches: 4. From germline, CDR1 is MNHEY and CDR2 SVGAGI. The CDR3 loop spans 15 amino acids. As DNA, the CDR3 is TGTGCCAGCAGTTGGACTAGCACGACCTACAATGAGCAGTTCTTC. This codes for CASSWTSTTYNEQFF.

The V and J genes are TRBV4-1 and TRBJ2-2; 8 nucleotides agree with TRBD2. The germline V gene encodes CDR1 MGHRA and CDR2 YSYEKL. Unmatched junction bases numbered 3, after V lost 4 bases and J lost 2 bases. The CDR3 is made up of 15 amino acids. In DNA, the CDR3 is TGCGCCAGCAGCCTTAGCGGGAAAAACACCGGGGAGCTGTTTTTT. It codes for CASSLSGKNTGELFF.

This clone was detected only once. The chain has TRBV6-5 and TRBJ2-7, with D maybe TRBD1 (5 bases). Per germline, CDR1 MNHEY and CDR2 SVGAGI. The CDR3 contains 12 residues. V shed 6 bases and J shed 12 bases, with 18 bases lying between them. The CDR3 region has the DNA TGTGCCAGCAGGACCAGGGTTTGGGATCCGTACTTC. Its protein product is CASRTRVWDPYF.

This clone showed up just once. The V call is TRBV7-6, the J call TRBJ2-2; 7 nucleotides align to TRBD1. The CDR3 sequence is 16 residues long. Germline CDR1 reads SGHVS; CDR2 reads FNYEAQ. Trimming took 6 bases from V and 3 from J; bases not matched to a gene: 10. CDR3 protein: CASRPEQGLDTGELFF. The CDR3 region has the DNA TGTGCCAGCAGGCCAGAACAGGGGCTAGACACCGGGGAGCTGTTTTTT.

This chain links TRBV6-1 with TRBJ1-5; 7 bases match TRBD1. The ends lost 3 bases at V and 1 base at J; junction bases unmatched: 0. The CDR3 contains 14 residues. CDR1 and CDR2 (germline): MNHNS, SASEGT. This chain's CDR3 is CASSDRGSNQPQHF. The CDR3 nucleotides read TGTGCCAGCAGTGACAGGGGGAGCAATCAGCCCCAGCATTTT.

The CDR3 coding sequence is TGTGCCAGCAGCAAGGACAGGGGTGATGAAAAACTGTTTTTT. This sequence encodes CASSKDRGDEKLFF. This rearrangement joins TRBV2 to TRBJ1-4, with 9 bases identical to TRBD1. With V trimmed by 6 bases and J by 6 bases, 5 bases remained unmatched. Germline loops: CDR1 SNHLY, CDR2 FYNNEI. This CDR3 has 14 amino acids.

This sequence joins TRBV7-9 and TRBJ2-3; D uncertain. CDR1 is SEHNR, CDR2 FQNEAQ, per germline (reference sequence). This CDR3 has 14 residues. V was pared by 5 bases and J by 0 bases, with 9 bases between. CDR3 DNA sequence: TGTGCCAGCAGCCCACTTCCTAGCACAGATACGCAGTATTTT. This sequence encodes CASSPLPSTDTQYF.

The chain links TRBV29-1 to TRBJ1-2; the D gene is possibly TRBD1 (6 bases). Germline lookup yields CDR1 SQVTM and CDR2 ANQGSEA. Trimming cost V 6 bases and J 5 bases, with 16 bases left between them. The CDR3 is 13 residues long. The DNA for the CDR3 is TGCAGCGTAGCGACAGGTTCACGGTATGGCTACACCTTC. Protein product: CSVATGSRYGYTF.

The chain has TRBV5-1 and TRBJ2-6; 7 bases line up with TRBD1. The CDR3 extends over 16 amino acids. After removal of 0 bases from V and 1 base from J, the junction contained 1 base not matched to a gene. Germline V gives CDR1 SGHRS, CDR2 YFSETQ. CDR3 protein: CASSLAGGSGANVLTF. Here the CDR3 DNA reads TGCGCCAGCAGCTTGGCAGGGGGTTCTGGGGCCAACGTCCTGACTTTC. The full variable domain, completed using reference TRBV5-1 and TRBJ2-6, is KAGVTQTPRYLIKTRGQQVTLSCSPISGHRSVSWYQQTPGQGLQFLFEYFSETQRNKGNFPGRFSGRQFSNSRSEMNVSTLELGDSALYLCASSLAGGSGANVLTFGAGSRLTVL.

The V gene is TRBV6-2 or TRBV6-3, the J gene TRBJ2-1, with a weak D call TRBD2 (6 bases). This CDR3 has 11 amino acids. Germline V gives CDR1 MNHEY, CDR2 SVGEGT. V dropped 4 bases and J dropped 10 bases, with 8 bases sitting between them. In DNA form, the CDR3 reads TGTGCCAGCAGTTGGGGACTGGAGCAGTTCTTC. As protein: CASSWGLEQFF.

J is TRBJ1-1 and V is TRBV11-3; a possible D gene is TRBD1 (5 bases). Looked up from germline, CDR1 is SGHNT and CDR2 is YENEEA. V was trimmed by 2 bases and J by 0 bases, leaving 10 bases between them. This CDR3 contains 15 residues. The CDR3 spells CASSLSRGLNTEAFF. CDR3 coding DNA: TGTGCCAGCAGCTTAAGTAGGGGCCTGAACACTGAAGCTTTCTTT.

V gene TRBV3-1 (or the pseudogene TRBV3-2) combines with J gene TRBJ2-7; TRBD1 agrees at 7 bases. The junction had 4 bases not matched to a gene; V was cut back by 1 base and J by 10 bases. The CDR3 extends over 12 amino acids. CDR1 is LGHDT and CDR2 is YNNKEL in the germline V gene (reference sequence). For the CDR3, the DNA is TGTGCCAGCAGCCAAGCAGGGACAGTACAGTACTTC. Its protein is CASSQAGTVQYF.

The rearrangement links TRBV21-1 to TRBJ2-7; the DNA was not used to check the table's D call, TRBD1. TRBV21-1 is a pseudogene segment. The CDR3 has 15 amino acids. CDR3 coding DNA: TGTGCCAGCAGCAAAGGTCCAGGGGAGTACTACGAGCAGTACTTC. Its protein is CASSKGPGEYYEQYF.

V and J are TRBV28 and TRBJ2-7; 7 bases align to TRBD2. This CDR3 spans 15 amino acids. CDR1 MDHEN and CDR2 SYDVKM come from the germline V gene. Trimming at V came to 3 bases and at J to 6 bases, leaving 11 bases not matched to a gene. CDR3 sequence (DNA): TGTGCCAGCAGTTTGGGAGGGGAGACCTCCGGCGAGCAGTACTTC. It translates to CASSLGGETSGEQYF.

The CDR3 reads CASSRGVLASDTQYF. The CDR3 coding sequence is TGTGCCAGCAGCCGCGGGGTACTAGCTTCCGATACGCAGTATTTT. The chain joins TRBV11-3 to TRBJ2-3; weak D call: TRBD2 (6 bases). CDR1 is SGHNT and CDR2 is YENEEA in the germline V gene. The CDR3 runs 15 residues. The V end lost 5 bases, the J end lost 6 bases, and 18 bases lay between the germline ends.

The rearrangement uses TRBV2 and TRBJ2-2, with no clear D. V was clipped by 0 bases and J by 7 bases, with 3 bases between them. Germline V gene lookup returns CDR1 SNHLY and CDR2 FYNNEI. The CDR3 extends over 12 amino acids. The CDR3 spells CASSEAYGELFF. For the CDR3, the DNA is TGTGCCAGCAGTGAAGCGTACGGGGAGCTGTTTTTT.

A remark on this clone: One end of the junction fails to match germline, which may point to a read error. CDR3 sequence: CASSSANRFQNIEAFF. Here the CDR3 DNA reads TGTGCCAGCAGCTCCGCAAACAGGTTTCAAAACATTGAAGCTTTCTTT. The chain links TRBV11-2 to TRBJ1-1; D possibly corresponds to TRBD1 (5 bases). The CDR3 runs to 16 residues. The germline CDR1 and CDR2 sequences are SGHAT and FQNNGV.